The 31 T cell receptor beta chains given below trace back to one sample, sequenced in a study of neoadjuvant anti-PD-1 for oral cavity cancer. Generated by immunoSEQ multiplex PCR, the TCRdb table keeps only in-frame clones and is missing some. The table lists around 6,100 clones, about three fifths of them singletons. The sequenced sample was tumor tissue, obtained before nivolumab (anti-PD-1) treatment. All receptors come from a person aged 40 to 85 with oral cavity squamous cell carcinoma.

V usage is TRBV29-1 and J usage is TRBJ2-3; TRBD1 or TRBD2 may be the D gene (6 bases each). With 6 bases removed from V and 0 bases from J, the gap between germline ends came to 13 bases. Per the germline V gene, CDR1 is SQVTM and CDR2 is ANQGSEA. The CDR3 runs to 14 residues. CDR3 DNA: TGCAGCGTCCAAGTAGGGGGGAGCACAGATACGCAGTATTTT. Encoded protein: CSVQVGGSTDTQYF.

The chain recombines TRBV27 with TRBJ1-2, with TRBD1 as a possible D gene (6 bases). The V and J ends lost 5 bases and 2 bases respectively, with 9 bases between them. CDR3 length: 13 amino acids. From germline, CDR1 is MNHEY and CDR2 SMNVEV (reference sequence). CDR3 nucleotides: TGTGCCAGCAGTGTCGACAGGAACTATGGCTACACCTTC. Protein: CASSVDRNYGYTF.

The rearrangement links TRBV27 to TRBJ2-1; TRBD2 agrees at 8 bases. Unmatched junction bases numbered 10, after V lost 2 bases and J lost 10 bases. This CDR3 is built from 15 residues. Germline CDR1 MNHEY, CDR2 SMNVEV (reference sequence). Written as DNA, the CDR3 is TGTGCCAGCAGTTTACTAGGTTGGGCTAGCGGGGAGCAGTTCTTC. It translates to CASSLLGWASGEQFF.

The table lists this clone with a few counts. V and J are TRBV6-4 and TRBJ2-1, with D perhaps assigned TRBD1 or TRBD2 (5 bases each). From germline, CDR1 is MRHNA and CDR2 SNTAGT. Trimming took off 7 bases at V and 8 bases at J, with 18 bases between the two ends. The CDR3 runs 14 residues. DNA for the CDR3: TGTGCCAGCACCGACGGGACCGTGCCGGATGAGCAGTTCTTC. Amino acids: CASTDGTVPDEQFF.

The rearrangement joins TRBV21-1 to TRBJ2-3. TRBV21-1 is designated a pseudogene. This CDR3 region has 15 residues. The CDR3 is CASSTPGPSTDTQYF. CDR3 coding DNA: TGTGCCAGCAGCACGCCGGGACCAAGCACAGATACGCAGTATTTT.

This clone was recorded a few times. This rearrangement joins TRBV11-2 to TRBJ2-1, with 8 bases that match TRBD2. The CDR3 contains 15 residues. V lost 6 bases and J lost 5; bases outside the gene matches: 9. Germline CDR1 and CDR2: SGHAT and FQNNGV. This chain's CDR3 is CASSWAGGRHNEQFF. CDR3 coding DNA: TGTGCCAGCAGTTGGGCGGGGGGTCGACACAATGAGCAGTTCTTC.

The rearrangement uses TRBV9 and TRBJ1-2, with TRBD1 matching 7 bases. Trimming took 2 bases from V and 4 from J; bases not matched to a gene: 8. The V gene's germline CDR1 is SGDLS and CDR2 YYNGEE. CDR3 length equals 15 residues. CDR3 coding DNA: TGTGCCAGCAGCGTGGGGACAGAGGTTGGCTATGGCTACACCTTC. The encoded protein is CASSVGTEVGYGYTF.

Only one count was recorded for this clone. The rearrangement joins TRBV30 to TRBJ2-2, with D possibly matching TRBD2 (5 bases). V was trimmed by 8 bases and J by 5 bases, leaving 15 bases between them. Germline V lookup: CDR1 GTSNPN, CDR2 SVGIG (reference sequence). The CDR3 has 13 amino acids. In nucleotides, the CDR3 is TGTGCCCCCCATGAGCGGCTGACCGGGGAGCTGTTTTTT. It encodes CAPHERLTGELFF.

J is TRBJ2-1 and V is TRBV4-2; the match to TRBD1 covers 8 bases. The CDR3 is made up of 15 amino acids. Germline CDR1 reads LGHNA; CDR2 reads YNFKEQ. The trim removed 3 bases at V and 2 bases at J, leaving 3 bases unmatched. DNA for the CDR3: TGTGCCAGCAGCCATGGACAGGGCCCCTACAATGAGCAGTTCTTC. It codes for CASSHGQGPYNEQFF.

V is TRBV14 and J is TRBJ1-1, with D possibly matching TRBD1 (6 bases). The CDR3 has 14 residues. V shed 3 bases and J shed 4 bases, with 12 bases lying between them. Germline CDR1 and CDR2: SGHDN and FVKESK. Written as DNA, the CDR3 is TGTGCCAGCAGCCACCCTACAGGGATCACTGAAGCTTTCTTT. Encoded protein: CASSHPTGITEAFF.

This clone has only a few counts. The rearrangement uses TRBV30 and TRBJ1-2; 9 bases line up with TRBD1. The germline gives CDR1 GTSNPN, CDR2 SVGIG (reference sequence). With V trimmed by 0 bases and J by 6 bases, 11 bases remained unmatched. This CDR3 has 16 residues. CDR3 DNA sequence: TGTGCCTGGAGTGTACTGGCGTCGGGGACAGGGAATGGCTACACCTTC. This gives the protein CAWSVLASGTGNGYTF.

CDR3 loop: CASSAAGVSIGELFF. The CDR3 nucleotides read TGTGCCAGCAGTGCAGCGGGAGTTTCAATTGGGGAGCTGTTTTTT. The chain employs TRBV6-6 and TRBJ2-2, with 8 bases fitting TRBD2. The CDR3 is made up of 15 amino acids. Germline V gene sequence: CDR1 MNHNY, CDR2 SVGAGI (reference sequence). Trimming cost V 5 bases and J 8 bases; bases outside gene matches: 10.

The chain combines TRBV20-1 with TRBJ2-7; D uncertain. Trimming pared 5 bases from V and 5 bases from J, leaving 10 bases between. Germline V CDR1 and CDR2: DFQATT, SNEGSKA (reference sequence). The CDR3 is 11 residues long. CDR3: CSAGGLDEQYF. CDR3 in DNA: TGCAGTGCTGGTGGGCTGGACGAGCAGTACTTC.

The gene calls are TRBV6-5 and TRBJ1-5, with TRBD1 matching over 8 bases. Germline loops: CDR1 MNHEY, CDR2 SVGAGI. This CDR3 is 15 amino acids long. V shed 6 bases, J shed 5 bases, and the junction held 9 bases outside the gene matches. In DNA, the CDR3 is TGTGCCAGCAGGCGGACAGGGTATGCGGATCAGCCCCAGCATTTT. It translates to CASRRTGYADQPQHF.

The rearrangement joins TRBV6-6 to TRBJ2-3, with TRBD2 matching over 12 bases. The CDR3 is made up of 16 amino acids. With V trimmed by 2 bases and J by 4 bases, 4 bases remained unmatched. Germline CDR1 reads MNHNY; CDR2 reads SVGAGI (reference sequence). The CDR3 DNA reads as TGTGCCAGCAGTTACGCTAGCGGGAGGGTTTCAGATACGCAGTATTTT. It codes for CASSYASGRVSDTQYF.

The genes are TRBV10-3 and TRBJ2-1, with TRBD1 matching over 7 bases. After removal of 2 bases from V and 8 bases from J, the junction contained 3 bases not matched to a gene. From germline, CDR1 is ENHRY and CDR2 SYGVKD. This CDR3 region has 13 residues. The CDR3 DNA is TGTGCCATCAGTGAGACAGGGGCGGATGAGCAGTTCTTC. Residues: CAISETGADEQFF.

The V gene is TRBV6-6, the J gene TRBJ2-1, with 10 bases fitting TRBD2. Trimming cost V 0 bases and J 9 bases; bases outside gene matches: 5. CDR1 and CDR2 from the germline V gene are MNHNY and SVGAGI (reference sequence). The CDR3 extends over 15 amino acids. CDR3 loop: CASSYSVASGGEQFF. CDR3 coding DNA: TGTGCCAGCAGTTACTCGGTGGCTAGCGGGGGTGAGCAGTTCTTC.

This clone is medium-sized within its sample. The V gene is TRBV15, the J gene TRBJ2-7; 8 bases fit TRBD2. There are 14 residues in the CDR3. Germline values: CDR1 LNHNV, CDR2 YYDKDF (reference sequence). V shed 5 bases and J 6 bases; nucleotides not matched to a gene: 9. CDR3 protein: CATSVRTREGEQYF. The CDR3, as DNA: TGTGCCACCAGCGTTCGGACCCGGGAGGGCGAGCAGTACTTC. The whole variable domain, filled in from reference TRBV15 and TRBJ2-7, reads DAMVIQNPRYQVTQFGKPVTLSCSQTLNHNVMYWYQQKSSQAPKLLFHYYDKDFNNEADTPDNFQSRRPNTSFCFLDIRSPGLGDTAMYLCATSVRTREGEQYFGPGTRLTVT.

About this clone itself: At one boundary the junction diverges from the germline segment, which might be a read error. This sample also contains other DNA sequences that code for the same CDR3. The V call is TRBV27, the J call TRBJ1-5, with D possibly TRBD1 on 6 matching bases. This CDR3 has 14 amino acids. CDR1 and CDR2 (germline): MNHEY, SMNVEV (reference sequence). For the CDR3, the DNA is TGTGCCAGTAGTTTTGGTTCAGGGGATCAGCCCCAGCATTTT. Translating gives CASSFGSGDQPQHF.

Written as DNA, the CDR3 is TGTGCCAGCAGCCAAGATCGGGGAGGGGGGGAGACCCAGTACTTC. Amino acids: CASSQDRGGGETQYF. The chain combines TRBV4-2 with TRBJ2-5; weak D call: TRBD2 (7 bases). Trimming took 0 bases from V and 5 from J, leaving 13 bases between them. The germline CDR1 and CDR2 sequences are LGHNA and YNFKEQ. CDR3 length equals 15 residues.

This clone was seen a few times. The J gene is TRBJ2-7, the V gene TRBV11-2, with a possible D match to TRBD1 (5 bases). The germline V gene encodes CDR1 SGHAT and CDR2 FQNNGV. The ends were cut back, 1 base at V and 4 bases at J, with 11 bases in the middle. This CDR3 contains 14 residues. Written as DNA, the CDR3 is TGTGCCAGCAGCTTAGCTCGGACAACTTACGAGCAGTACTTC. Protein sequence: CASSLARTTYEQYF.

The chain couples TRBV13 to TRBJ1-1, with D possibly TRBD1 on 6 matching bases. CDR3 length: 16 residues. CDR1 PRHDT and CDR2 FYEKMQ come from the germline V gene (reference sequence). V lost 4 bases and J lost 4, with 19 bases in between. The CDR3 DNA follows: TGTGCCAGCAGCTCACCTCGGAGGGGGTTGGGCACTGAAGCTTTCTTT. Residues: CASSSPRRGLGTEAFF.

This clone turned up a few times. The chain is built from TRBV13 and TRBJ1-2, with 10 bases aligning to TRBD1. The length of the CDR3 is 15 residues. V dropped 5 bases and J dropped 4; count of bases not matched to a gene: 7. Germline assignment: CDR1 PRHDT and CDR2 FYEKMQ (reference sequence). The CDR3 DNA reads TGTGCCAGCAGCCACGGGACAGGGGCTTCCTATGGCTACACCTTC. Encoded protein: CASSHGTGASYGYTF.

The V and J genes are TRBV14 and TRBJ2-1; 11 positions match TRBD2. The CDR3 spans 17 residues. The V and J ends lost 2 bases and 5 bases, in that order; junction bases with no gene match: 8. The germline V gene has CDR1 SGHDN and CDR2 FVKESK. This CDR3 is CASSQPRLAGSDNEQFF. CDR3 nucleotide sequence: TGTGCCAGCAGCCAACCGAGACTAGCGGGAAGCGACAATGAGCAGTTCTTC.

This clone was seen a few times. This chain joins TRBV2 and TRBJ2-2; possibly TRBD2 for D (5 bases). The ends were cut back, 7 bases at V and 7 bases at J, with 10 bases in the middle. Per germline, CDR1 SNHLY and CDR2 FYNNEI. The CDR3 has 12 amino acids. CDR3 in amino acids: CASTGWGGELFF. CDR3 in DNA: TGTGCCAGCACGGGGTGGGGCGGGGAGCTGTTTTTT.

The chain employs TRBV15 and TRBJ1-1; no clear D. This CDR3 region has 14 residues. Germline values: CDR1 LNHNV, CDR2 YYDKDF (reference sequence). Trimming left V 0 bases short and J 3 bases short, with 8 bases between. In DNA, the CDR3 is TGTGCCACCAGCAGAGATTTGAGCTACACTGAAGCTTTCTTT. Its protein product is CATSRDLSYTEAFF.

This chain links TRBV5-1 with TRBJ1-1; D might be TRBD1 (6 bases). This CDR3 spans 14 amino acids. CDR1 is SGHRS and CDR2 is YFSETQ in the germline V gene. V was pared by 4 bases and J by 4 bases, with 14 bases between. The DNA for the CDR3 is TGCGCCAGCAGCGACGGGGGCGGGGGCACTGAAGCTTTCTTT. It codes for CASSDGGGGTEAFF. Together with reference TRBV5-1 and TRBJ1-1, the CDR3 gives the full variable domain: KAGVTQTPRYLIKTRGQQVTLSCSPISGHRSVSWYQQTPGQGLQFLFEYFSETQRNKGNFPGRFSGRQFSNSRSEMNVSTLELGDSALYLCASSDGGGGTEAFFGQGTRLTVV.

The chain employs TRBV6-6 and TRBJ2-1, with 7 bases identical to TRBD2. Germline values: CDR1 MNHNY, CDR2 SVGAGI (reference sequence). The CDR3 sequence is 13 residues long. V shed 5 bases, J shed 13 bases, and the junction held 11 bases outside the gene matches. For the CDR3, the DNA is TGTGCCAGCAGTAATACGGCGGGGGACCTTCAGTTCTTC. It translates to CASSNTAGDLQFF.

The DNA of the CDR3 is TGTGCCAGCAGCTTCCCCGTTAGGGATGAAGCTTTCTTT. It yields the protein CASSFPVRDEAFF. The chain carries TRBV7-9 and TRBJ1-1; D is unclear. The CDR3 loop spans 13 amino acids. Germline CDR1 and CDR2: SEHNR and FQNEAQ (reference sequence). V was pared by 3 bases and J by 7 bases, with 12 bases between. The full variable domain, its missing parts supplied by reference TRBV7-9 and TRBJ1-1, is DTGVSQNPRHKITKRGQNVTFRCDPISEHNRLYWYRQTLGQGPEFLTYFQNEAQLEKSRLLSDRFSAERPKGSFSTLEIQRTEQGDSAMYLCASSFPVRDEAFFGQGTRLTVV.

The CDR3 DNA reads as TGTGCCAGCAATTCGCCACGCACGGACAGGGGGCGCCTCTCTGGAAACACCATATATTTT. Translation: CASNSPRTDRGRLSGNTIYF. The gene calls are TRBV2 and TRBJ1-3; 11 bases match TRBD1. V shed 7 bases and J 0 bases; nucleotides not matched to a gene: 17. CDR1 and CDR2 from the germline V gene are SNHLY and FYNNEI. The CDR3 has 20 residues. Together with reference TRBV2 and TRBJ1-3, the CDR3 gives the full variable domain: EPEVTQTPSHQVTQMGQEVILRCVPISNHLYFYWYRQILGQKVEFLVSFYNNEISEKSEIFDDQFSVERPDGSNFTLKIRSTKLEDSAMYFCASNSPRTDRGRLSGNTIYFGEGSWLTVV.

The genes are TRBV19 and TRBJ1-1; D unclear. Germline assignment: CDR1 LNHDA and CDR2 SQIVND (reference sequence). Between the trimmed V and J ends, which lost 11 bases and 0 bases, there was a span of 13 bases. This CDR3 is 13 amino acids long. CDR3 residues: CAVSGLLNTEAFF. The CDR3 DNA reads as TGTGCCGTAAGCGGGTTACTGAACACTGAAGCTTTCTTT.